A selection of T cell receptor beta chains follows, all from one sample in a study of T cells in Graves' hyperthyroidism and ophthalmopathy. TCRdb analysed the multiplex PCR reads with MiXCR anew, one entry per CDR3 protein. Of about 610,000 distinct CDR3 sequences in the sample, just over 45% were seen once. The sequenced sample consisted of peripheral blood or thyroid tissue (not recorded which). These receptors were obtained from a woman under 30 with Graves' hyperthyroidism. Both conserved end residues are trimmed from each CDR3. Not every row has a clone size; where given, it reads once, few, many or a size class.

clone_size	v_call	j_call	cdr3_aa
many	TRBV12-3/TRBV12-4	TRBJ2-5	ASSRGLAGQETQY
many	TRBV29-1	TRBJ1-5	SVDEGTRVCNQPQH
.	TRBV5-5	TRBJ1-1	ASSEGQVSFGNTEAF
few	TRBV7-2	TRBJ2-6	ATRRSSSGANVLT
.	TRBV18	TRBJ1-1	ASRQGRDGTEAF
.	TRBV7-9	TRBJ2-5	ASSVPGQETQY
.	TRBV25-1	TRBJ1-1	ASNNSPQETGATEAF
many	TRBV20-1	TRBJ1-1	SAKGGTNTEAF
.	TRBV20-1	TRBJ2-7	SAALRDGPYEQY
.	TRBV11-2	TRBJ1-2	ASRQGTAPNYGYT
.	TRBV2	TRBJ1-5	ASSLGVLSNQPQH
many	TRBV7-9	TRBJ1-4	ASSPYSGTGGEKLF
.	TRBV20-1	TRBJ1-1	SARAAYGGRFGNTEAF
many	TRBV4-1	TRBJ2-7	ASSDSDRPYEQY
.	TRBV19	TRBJ2-2	ASSGVTGTGWTGELF
many	TRBV29-1	TRBJ1-2	SVEERQPVNYGYT
many	TRBV14	TRBJ1-2	ASSQGFYGYT
.	TRBV9	TRBJ1-6	ASSVGGQNNSPLH
many	TRBV24-1	TRBJ1-2	ATSDLWTSMGYT
.	TRBV7-2	TRBJ2-7	ASGEDRLYEQY
.	TRBV15	TRBJ2-2	ATSSSTARTGELF
few	TRBV29-1	TRBJ2-1	SGREGRISSYNEQF
many	TRBV7-2	TRBJ1-1	ASSLIPVTEAF
.	TRBV25-1	TRBJ2-7	ASSQDWDSSYEQY
many	TRBV11-3	TRBJ2-7	ASSPRRTGNYEQY
.	TRBV7-8	TRBJ1-5	ASSSLGQDRQPQH
.	TRBV29-1	TRBJ2-2	SAEVGELL
.	TRBV6-6	TRBJ1-5	ASSYLAIQGVQGQPQH
many	TRBV20-1	TRBJ1-4	SARERVDEKLF
many	TRBV7-9	TRBJ1-3	ASSLHLIRRKTTGNTIY
.	TRBV5-1	TRBJ1-3	ASSSDRAGNTIY
.	TRBV10-3	TRBJ2-5	AISESEGTQY
many	TRBV20-1	TRBJ2-7	SATRDREYEQY
.	TRBV7-3	TRBJ1-1	ASSNNLNTEAF
.	TRBV7-2	TRBJ2-2	ASTLLGGAKHELF
once	TRBV29-1	TRBJ1-2	SVEGLGTSYT
.	TRBV27	TRBJ1-1	ASRYSLLNTEAF
once	TRBV7-8	TRBJ1-1	ASSLASGSPNTEAF
.	TRBV4-3	TRBJ2-7	ASSRDNGGRNPYEQY
.	TRBV11-1	TRBJ1-3	ASSPTGGVIGDTIY
.	TRBV20-1	TRBJ2-7	SARGWDRSSYEQY
once	TRBV29-1	TRBJ1-5	SVEEQGGAQH
many	TRBV9	TRBJ1-6	ASSPGSGGSPLH
few	TRBV29-1	TRBJ1-2	SVGQGNKVDGYT
many	TRBV4-1	TRBJ1-2	ASSQGVGTNYGYT
.	TRBV29-1	TRBJ2-7	SQDGHGQQY
.	TRBV29-1	TRBJ2-2	SPDVGGTGELF
many	TRBV5-6	TRBJ2-5	ASSGLAGAPKETQY
few	TRBV20-1	TRBJ2-1	SARRESSYNEQF
many	TRBV16	TRBJ2-7	ASSLLPSYEQY
many	TRBV29-1	TRBJ1-4	SVYDPNEKLF
many	TRBV7-9	TRBJ2-7	ASSPLTGVTYEQY
.	TRBV10-3	TRBJ2-5	AIHEGGKETQY
many	TRBV2	TRBJ2-7	ASKRGGDSYEQY
.	TRBV6-1	TRBJ2-7	ASSKDRVGYEQY
many	TRBV7-9	TRBJ1-1	ASTPDRAMTEAF
many	TRBV29-1	TRBJ1-1	SAVVRNTEAF
many	TRBV7-2	TRBJ2-7	ASSSSVPYEQY
.	TRBV2	TRBJ1-2	ASREPGPRYLVYGYT
many	TRBV7-2	TRBJ2-2	ASSLGGINTGELF